This TCR beta chain came from a study of OX40 agonist ivuxolimab in advanced cancers. Here immunoSEQ multiplex PCR was the method, and the copy in TCRdb shows in-frame clones only, minus some. The sample includes about 47,000 clones, about 86% of them seen just once. The clonotype was recovered from an adult with an advanced solid tumor such as melanoma, head and neck, liver or kidney cancer. The specimen comprised CD4+ or CD8+ T cells sorted from blood, sampled in a trial of the OX40 agonist ivuxolimab.

This CDR3 reads CASSLYGRATTDTQYF. The CDR3, as DNA: TGTGCCAGCAGCTTATACGGGAGGGCCACCACAGATACGCAGTATTTT. V is TRBV7-8 and J is TRBJ2-3, with 8 bases lining up with TRBD2. Looked up from germline, CDR1 is SGHVS and CDR2 is FQNEAQ. Trimming removed 2 bases from V and 2 bases from J; junction bases left unmatched: 6. This CDR3 contains 16 residues.